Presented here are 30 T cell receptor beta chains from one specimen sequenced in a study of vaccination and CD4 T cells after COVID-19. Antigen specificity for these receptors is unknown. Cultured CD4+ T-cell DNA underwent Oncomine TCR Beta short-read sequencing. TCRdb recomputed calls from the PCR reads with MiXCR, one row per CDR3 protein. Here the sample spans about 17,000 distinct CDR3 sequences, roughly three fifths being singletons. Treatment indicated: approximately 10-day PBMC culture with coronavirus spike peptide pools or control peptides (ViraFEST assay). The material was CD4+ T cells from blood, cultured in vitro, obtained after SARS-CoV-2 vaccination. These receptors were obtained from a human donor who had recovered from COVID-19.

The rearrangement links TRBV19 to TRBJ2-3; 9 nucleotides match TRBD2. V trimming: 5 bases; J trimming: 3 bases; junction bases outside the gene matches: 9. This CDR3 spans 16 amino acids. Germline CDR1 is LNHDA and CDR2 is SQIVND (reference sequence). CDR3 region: CASSPGGAGGTDTQYF. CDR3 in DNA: TGTGCCAGTAGTCCGGGGGGAGCGGGAGGAACAGATACGCAGTATTTT. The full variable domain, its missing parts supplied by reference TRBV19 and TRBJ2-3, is DGGITQSPKYLFRKEGQNVTLSCEQNLNHDAMYWYRQDPGQGLRLIYYSQIVNDFQKGDIAEGYSVSREKKESFPLTVTSAQKNPTAFYLCASSPGGAGGTDTQYFGPGTRLTVL.

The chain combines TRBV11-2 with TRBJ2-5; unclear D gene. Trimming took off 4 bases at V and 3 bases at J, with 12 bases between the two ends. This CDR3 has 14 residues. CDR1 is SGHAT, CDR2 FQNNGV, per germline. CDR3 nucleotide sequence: TGTGCCAGCAGCTCACAAGCGACAAAAGAGACCCAGTACTTC. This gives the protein CASSSQATKETQYF.

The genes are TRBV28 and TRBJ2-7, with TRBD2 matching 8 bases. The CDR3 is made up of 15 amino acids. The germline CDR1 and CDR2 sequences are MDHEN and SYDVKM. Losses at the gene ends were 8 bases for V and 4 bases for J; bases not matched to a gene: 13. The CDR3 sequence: CASLSARGAIYEQYF. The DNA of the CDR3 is TGTGCCAGCTTAAGTGCGCGGGGGGCGATTTACGAGCAGTACTTC.

This CDR3 reads CASSARQGKNTEAFF. Here the CDR3 DNA reads TGTGCCAGCAGCGCCCGACAGGGGAAGAACACTGAAGCTTTCTTT. The rearrangement links TRBV11-3 to TRBJ1-1; 8 bases match TRBD1. From germline, CDR1 is SGHNT and CDR2 YENEEA. The CDR3 has 15 residues. Losses at the gene ends were 5 bases for V and 1 base for J; bases not matched to a gene: 6.

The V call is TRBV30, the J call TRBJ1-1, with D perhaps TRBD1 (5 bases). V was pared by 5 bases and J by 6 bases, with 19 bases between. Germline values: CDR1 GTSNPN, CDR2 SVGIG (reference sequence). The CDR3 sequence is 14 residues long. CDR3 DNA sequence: TGTGCCTGGGAGCATCCGGGCAGAGGGGCTGAAGCTTTCTTT. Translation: CAWEHPGRGAEAFF.

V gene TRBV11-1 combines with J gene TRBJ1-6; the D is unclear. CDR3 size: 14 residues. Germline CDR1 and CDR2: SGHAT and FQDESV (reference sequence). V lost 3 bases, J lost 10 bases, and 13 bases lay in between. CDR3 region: CASSLPAVDSPLHF. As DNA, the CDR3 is TGTGCCAGCAGCTTGCCCGCCGTGGACTCACCCCTCCACTTT.

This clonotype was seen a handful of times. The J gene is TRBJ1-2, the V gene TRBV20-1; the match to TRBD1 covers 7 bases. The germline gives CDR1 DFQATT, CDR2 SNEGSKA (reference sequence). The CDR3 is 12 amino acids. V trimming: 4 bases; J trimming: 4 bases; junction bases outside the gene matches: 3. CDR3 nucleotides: TGCAGTGCTACCAGGGGGGCCTATGGCTACACCTTC. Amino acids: CSATRGAYGYTF.

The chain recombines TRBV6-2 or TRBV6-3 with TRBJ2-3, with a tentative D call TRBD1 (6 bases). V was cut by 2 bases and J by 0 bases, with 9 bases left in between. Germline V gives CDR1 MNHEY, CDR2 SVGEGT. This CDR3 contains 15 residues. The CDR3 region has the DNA TGTGCCAGCAGTTACACAACAGGGAGCACAGATACGCAGTATTTT. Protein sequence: CASSYTTGSTDTQYF.

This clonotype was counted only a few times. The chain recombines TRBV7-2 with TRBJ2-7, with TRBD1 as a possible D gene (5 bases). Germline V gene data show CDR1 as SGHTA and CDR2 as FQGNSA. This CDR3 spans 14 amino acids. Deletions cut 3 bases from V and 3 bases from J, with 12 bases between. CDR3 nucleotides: TGTGCCAGCAGCTTGCCAGGGTTGGGCTACGAGCAGTACTTC. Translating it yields CASSLPGLGYEQYF.

In DNA form, the CDR3 reads TGTGCCAGCAGGGCTTCAGGGGGGACTCAGCCCCAGCATTTT. This codes for CASRASGGTQPQHF. J is TRBJ1-5 and V is TRBV6-2 or TRBV6-3, with 7 bases aligning to TRBD1. The CDR3 consists of 14 residues. Losses at the gene ends were 6 bases for V and 6 bases for J; bases not matched to a gene: 8. CDR1 MNHEY and CDR2 SVGEGT come from the germline V gene.

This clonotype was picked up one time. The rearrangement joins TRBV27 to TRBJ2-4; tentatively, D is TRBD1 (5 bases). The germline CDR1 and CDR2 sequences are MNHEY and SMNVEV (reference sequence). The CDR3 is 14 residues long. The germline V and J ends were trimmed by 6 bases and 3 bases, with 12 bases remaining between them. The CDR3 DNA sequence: TGTGCCAGCAGCAAAACAGGTTTCAAAAACATTCAGTACTTC. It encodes CASSKTGFKNIQYF.

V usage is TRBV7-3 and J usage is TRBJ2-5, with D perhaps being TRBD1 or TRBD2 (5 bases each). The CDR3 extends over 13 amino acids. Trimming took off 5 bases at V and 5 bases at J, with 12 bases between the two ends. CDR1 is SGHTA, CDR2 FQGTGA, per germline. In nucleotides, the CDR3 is TGTGCCAGCAGCCCGGGACCGGGCGAGACCCAGTACTTC. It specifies CASSPGPGETQYF. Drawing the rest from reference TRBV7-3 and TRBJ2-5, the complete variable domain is GAGVSQTPSNKVTEKGKYVELRCDPISGHTALYWYRQSLGQGPEFLIYFQGTGAADDSGLPNDRFFAVRPEGSVSTLKIQRTERGDSAVYLCASSPGPGETQYFGPGTRLLVL.

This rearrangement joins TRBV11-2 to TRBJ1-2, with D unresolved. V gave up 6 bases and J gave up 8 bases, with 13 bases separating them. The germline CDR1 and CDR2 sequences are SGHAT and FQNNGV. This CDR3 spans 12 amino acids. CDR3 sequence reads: CASSRGREGYTF. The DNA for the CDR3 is TGTGCCAGCAGTCGAGGGAGGGAGGGCTACACCTTC.

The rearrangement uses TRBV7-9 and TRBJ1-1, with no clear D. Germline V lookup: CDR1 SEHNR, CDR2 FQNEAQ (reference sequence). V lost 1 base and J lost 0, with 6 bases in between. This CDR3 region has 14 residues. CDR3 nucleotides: TGTGCCAGCAGCTTAGAAGGGTTGAACACTGAAGCTTTCTTT. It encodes CASSLEGLNTEAFF.

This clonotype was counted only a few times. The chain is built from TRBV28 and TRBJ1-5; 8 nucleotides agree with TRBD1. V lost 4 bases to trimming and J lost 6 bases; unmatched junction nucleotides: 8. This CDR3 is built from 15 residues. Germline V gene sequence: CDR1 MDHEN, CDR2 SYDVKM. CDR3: CASSSGTGLFQPQHF. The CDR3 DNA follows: TGTGCCAGCAGTTCCGGGACAGGATTATTTCAGCCCCAGCATTTT. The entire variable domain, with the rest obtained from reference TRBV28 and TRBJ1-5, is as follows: DVKVTQSSRYLVKRTGEKVFLECVQDMDHENMFWYRQDPGLGLRLIYFSYDVKMKEKGDIPEGYSVSREKKERFSLILESASTNQTSMYLCASSSGTGLFQPQHFGDGTRLSIL.

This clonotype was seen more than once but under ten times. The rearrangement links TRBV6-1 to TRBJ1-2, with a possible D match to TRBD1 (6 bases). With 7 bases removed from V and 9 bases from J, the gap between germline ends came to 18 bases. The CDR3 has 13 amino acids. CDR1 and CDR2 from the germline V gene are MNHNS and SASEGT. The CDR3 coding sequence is TGTGCCAGCAACGAGAGGGGGGCGAGGAGCTACACCTTC. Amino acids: CASNERGARSYTF.

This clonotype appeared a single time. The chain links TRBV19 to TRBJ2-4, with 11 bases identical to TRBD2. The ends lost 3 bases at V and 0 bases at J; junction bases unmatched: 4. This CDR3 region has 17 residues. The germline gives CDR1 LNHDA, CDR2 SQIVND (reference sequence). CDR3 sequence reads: CASSILAGGRAKNIQYF. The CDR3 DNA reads TGTGCCAGTAGTATCCTAGCGGGGGGAAGAGCCAAAAACATTCAGTACTTC. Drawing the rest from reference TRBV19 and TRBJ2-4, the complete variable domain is DGGITQSPKYLFRKEGQNVTLSCEQNLNHDAMYWYRQDPGQGLRLIYYSQIVNDFQKGDIAEGYSVSREKKESFPLTVTSAQKNPTAFYLCASSILAGGRAKNIQYFGAGTRLSVL.

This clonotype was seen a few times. CDR3 residues: CSAGDSSNQPQHF. The CDR3 coding sequence is TGCAGTGCCGGGGACTCTAGCAATCAGCCCCAGCATTTT. V gene TRBV20-1 combines with J gene TRBJ1-5; tentative D call: TRBD1 (5 bases). Trimming removed 6 bases at V and 0 bases at J, with 9 bases between. Looked up from germline, CDR1 is DFQATT and CDR2 is SNEGSKA (reference sequence). The CDR3 runs 13 residues.

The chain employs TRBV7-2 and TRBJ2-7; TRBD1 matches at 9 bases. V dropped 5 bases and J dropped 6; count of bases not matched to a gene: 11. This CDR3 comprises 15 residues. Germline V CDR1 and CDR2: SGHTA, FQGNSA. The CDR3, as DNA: TGTGCCAGCAGCCCCGGTGGGACAGGGTTTCGCGAGCAGTACTTC. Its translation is CASSPGGTGFREQYF.

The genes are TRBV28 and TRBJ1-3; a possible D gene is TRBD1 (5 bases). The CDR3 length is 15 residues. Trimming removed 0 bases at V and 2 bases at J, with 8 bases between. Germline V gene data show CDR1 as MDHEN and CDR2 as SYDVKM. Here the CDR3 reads CASSLWEGTGNTIYF. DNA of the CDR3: TGTGCCAGCAGTTTATGGGAGGGGACTGGAAACACCATATATTTT.

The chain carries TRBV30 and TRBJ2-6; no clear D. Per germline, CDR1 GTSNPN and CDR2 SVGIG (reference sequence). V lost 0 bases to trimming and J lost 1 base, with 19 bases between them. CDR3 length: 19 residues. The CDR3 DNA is TGTGCCTGGAGTGTAGGGCTTGGAGTGTTAGTTTCTGGGGCCAACGTCCTGACTTTC. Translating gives CAWSVGLGVLVSGANVLTF.

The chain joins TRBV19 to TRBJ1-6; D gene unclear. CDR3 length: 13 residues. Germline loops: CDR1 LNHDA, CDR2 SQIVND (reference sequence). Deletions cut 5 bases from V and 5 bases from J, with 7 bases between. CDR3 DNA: TGTGCCAGTAGTCGGATGGATAATTCACCCCTCCACTTT. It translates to CASSRMDNSPLHF.

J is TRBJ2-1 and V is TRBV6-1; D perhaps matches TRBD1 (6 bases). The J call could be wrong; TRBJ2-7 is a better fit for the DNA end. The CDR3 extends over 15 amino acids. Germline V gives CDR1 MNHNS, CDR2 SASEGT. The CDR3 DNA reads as TGTGCCAGCAGTGAAACAGGGAGTCCCCGGGACGAGCAGTACTTC. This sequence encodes CASSETGSPRDEQYF.

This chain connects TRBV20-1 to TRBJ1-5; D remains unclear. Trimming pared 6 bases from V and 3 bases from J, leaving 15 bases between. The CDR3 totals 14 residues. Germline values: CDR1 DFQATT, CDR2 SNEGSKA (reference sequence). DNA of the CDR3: TGCAGTGCCAGTCCGCCCGGACCCAATCAGCCCCAGCATTTT. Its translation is CSASPPGPNQPQHF.

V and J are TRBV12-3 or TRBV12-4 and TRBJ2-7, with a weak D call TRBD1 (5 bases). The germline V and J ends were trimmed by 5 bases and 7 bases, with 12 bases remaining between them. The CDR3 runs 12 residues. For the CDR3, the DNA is TGTGCCAGCAGTACTACAGGTAGGGAGCAGTACTTC. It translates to CASSTTGREQYF.

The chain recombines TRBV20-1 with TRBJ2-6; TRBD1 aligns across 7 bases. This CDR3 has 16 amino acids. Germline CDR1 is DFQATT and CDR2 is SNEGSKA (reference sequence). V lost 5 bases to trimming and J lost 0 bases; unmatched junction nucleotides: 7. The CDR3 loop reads CSAAGTVFSGANVLTF. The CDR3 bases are TGCAGTGCTGCCGGGACAGTGTTCTCTGGGGCCAACGTCCTGACTTTC.

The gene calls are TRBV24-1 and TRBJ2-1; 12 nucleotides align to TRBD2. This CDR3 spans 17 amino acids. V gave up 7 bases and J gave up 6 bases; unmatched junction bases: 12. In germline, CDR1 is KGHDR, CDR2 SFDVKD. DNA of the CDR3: TGTGCCACCAGCGGAGGGACTAGCGGGTCGGGCGGCAATGAGCAGTTCTTC. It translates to CATSGGTSGSGGNEQFF.

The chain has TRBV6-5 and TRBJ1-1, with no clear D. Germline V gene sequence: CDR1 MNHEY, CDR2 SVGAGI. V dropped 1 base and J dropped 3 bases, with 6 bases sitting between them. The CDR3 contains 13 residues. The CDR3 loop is CASSYFSDTEAFF. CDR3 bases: TGTGCCAGCAGTTACTTCTCGGACACTGAAGCTTTCTTT.

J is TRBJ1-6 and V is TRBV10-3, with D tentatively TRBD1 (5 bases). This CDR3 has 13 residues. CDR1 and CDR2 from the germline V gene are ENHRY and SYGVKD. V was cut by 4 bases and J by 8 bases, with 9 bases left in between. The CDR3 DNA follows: TGTGCCATCAGTGCAGGGTTTGATTCACCCCTCCACTTT. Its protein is CAISAGFDSPLHF.

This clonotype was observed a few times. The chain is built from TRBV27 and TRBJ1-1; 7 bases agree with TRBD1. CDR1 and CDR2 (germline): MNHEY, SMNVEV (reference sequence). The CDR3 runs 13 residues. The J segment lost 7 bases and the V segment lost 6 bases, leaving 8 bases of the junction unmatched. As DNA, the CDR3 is TGTGCCAGCAGCCGAGACAGGGCTGGTGAAGCTTTCTTT. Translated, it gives CASSRDRAGEAFF.